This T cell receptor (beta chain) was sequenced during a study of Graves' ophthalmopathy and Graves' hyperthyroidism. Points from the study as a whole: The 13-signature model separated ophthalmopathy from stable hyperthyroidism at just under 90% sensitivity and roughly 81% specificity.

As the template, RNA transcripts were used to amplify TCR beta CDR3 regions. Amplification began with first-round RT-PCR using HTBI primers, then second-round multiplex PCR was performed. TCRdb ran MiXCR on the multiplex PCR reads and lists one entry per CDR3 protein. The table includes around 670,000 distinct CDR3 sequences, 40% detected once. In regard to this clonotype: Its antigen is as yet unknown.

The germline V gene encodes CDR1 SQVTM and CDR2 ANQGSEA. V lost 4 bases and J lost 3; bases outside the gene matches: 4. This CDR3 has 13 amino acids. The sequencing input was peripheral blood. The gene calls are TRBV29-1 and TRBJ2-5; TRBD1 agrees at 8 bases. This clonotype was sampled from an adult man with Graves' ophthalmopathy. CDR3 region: CSVGQGAEETQYF. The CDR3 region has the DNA TGCAGCGTTGGTCAGGGGGCGGAAGAGACCCAGTACTTC.